This TCR beta chain derives from a study of cytomegalovirus exposure and HLA in healthy donors. The overall study: As released early, the data held around 80 million unique TCRs from HLA-typed donors.

The germline V gene has CDR1 SGHNT and CDR2 YYREEE (reference sequence). Trimming shortened V by 4 bases and J by 7 bases, and 21 bases separated the two germline ends. This CDR3 region has 16 residues. The PCR employed 60 Vbeta primers together with 13 Jbeta primers. The data were produced by immunoSEQ multiplex PCR, yet TCRdb's version contains in-frame clones alone and is incomplete. The sample includes about 170,000 clones. The rearrangement uses TRBV5-4 and TRBJ2-1, with a possible D match to TRBD2 (5 bases). The sequenced sample was PBMCs. The receptor was isolated from a woman in her late teens or twenties in good health and CMV-seropositive. CDR3 in DNA: TGTGCCAGCAGCCTACCCCAGAGGGTAAAGAGGAATGAGCAGTTCTTC. Its protein is CASSLPQRVKRNEQFF.